Sequencing of this TCR beta chain was carried out in a study of T cells after yellow fever vaccination. The study, taken as a whole, reports: Re-detected after boosting: most primary clones, more than 95% of CD4 and 80% to 90% of CD8. There was a small share of clonotypes that showed up in both the CD4 and CD8 compartments. The secondary T-cell response peaked on day 5, not day 15, but was weaker.

This clonotype was recorded many times. Its cognate antigen is unknown. TCRdb re-called the 5' RACE reads through MiXCR, storing one row per CDR3 protein. The top ten clones hold more than 15% of a sample with some 350,000 distinct CDR3 sequences, 11% of them seen once. The length of the CDR3 is 15 residues. Germline-derived CDR1 and CDR2 are SGHTA and FQGNSA. V lost 0 bases and J lost 1, with 9 bases in between. This receptor was obtained from a man between 18 and 29 years old who received the YFV17D yellow fever vaccine. The sequencing used PBMCs, collected on the day of the first yellow fever vaccination. V and J are TRBV7-2 and TRBJ2-5, with unresolved D. The chain's CDR3 is CASSLARLIQETQYF. The CDR3 bases are TGTGCCAGCAGCTTAGCGCGGCTAATCCAAGAGACCCAGTACTTC.